The 3 T cell receptor beta chains presented below share a single source sample, sequenced in a study of low-dose radiotherapy and immunotherapy resistance in tumors. Primers used for first-strand cDNA, a TRAV- and TRBV-specific set, covered both alpha and beta chains. Over roughly 19 PCR cycles, TCRs were amplified from a constant-region primer and V-primer adapter. TCRdb called the reads again in MiXCR, with one record for every CDR3 protein. This table holds 17,000 or so distinct CDR3 sequences, approximately 70% found once. Receptors were obtained from a human donor with advanced metastatic prostate, ovarian, gallbladder or colorectal cancer (not recorded which). This table probably holds off-target reads from a library built for another chain.

The chain uses TRBV2 and TRBJ2-1, with D possibly TRBD1 on 6 matching bases. The germline gives CDR1 SNHLY, CDR2 FYNNEI. The germline V and J ends were trimmed by 5 bases and 7 bases, with 18 bases remaining between them. This CDR3 is built from 15 residues. CDR3 sequence reads: CASSLQGLAGNEQFF. In nucleotides, the CDR3 is TGTGCCAGCAGTTTACAGGGCCTCGCAGGGAATGAGCAGTTCTTC.

This sequence joins TRBV27 and TRBJ1-1; D unclear. CDR3 size: 17 residues. V was shortened by 5 bases and J by 0 bases, with 19 bases between the two germline ends. Germline V gene data show CDR1 as MNHEY and CDR2 as SMNVEV (reference sequence). The CDR3 protein is CASSPIWTANMNTEAFF. In nucleotides, the CDR3 is TGTGCCAGCAGTCCTATCTGGACGGCCAACATGAACACTGAAGCTTTCTTT.

In this sample, this clonotype turned up a few times. The chain uses TRBV28 and TRBJ2-2, with 9 nucleotides matching TRBD2. Germline trimming cut 7 bases from V and 6 bases from J; bases unmatched to any gene: 3. CDR1 MDHEN and CDR2 SYDVKM come from the germline V gene. The CDR3 has 13 amino acids. CDR3 region: CASTWTSAGELFF. CDR3 DNA: TGTGCCAGCACTTGGACTAGCGCCGGGGAGCTGTTTTTT.